This T cell receptor beta chain was sequenced in a study of blood T cell repertoires in COVID-19. Sequencing was performed with immunoSEQ multiplex PCR; in TCRdb, only in-frame clones are kept and a portion is missing. The data hold roughly 190,000 clones, with around 80% observed a single time. This clone appeared a few times. Germline V CDR1 and CDR2: MDHEN, SYDVKM. With V trimmed by 4 bases and J by 3 bases, 7 bases remained unmatched. The CDR3 covers 15 residues. Sequencing was carried out using peripheral blood. The TCR sequence derives from a man aged 50-60 years with active or convalescent COVID-19. The chain employs TRBV28 and TRBJ2-7; TRBD2 agrees at 9 bases. The CDR3 region is CASSSPSGAFYEQYF. For the CDR3, the DNA is TGTGCCAGCAGTTCCCCTAGCGGGGCCTTCTACGAGCAGTACTTC.